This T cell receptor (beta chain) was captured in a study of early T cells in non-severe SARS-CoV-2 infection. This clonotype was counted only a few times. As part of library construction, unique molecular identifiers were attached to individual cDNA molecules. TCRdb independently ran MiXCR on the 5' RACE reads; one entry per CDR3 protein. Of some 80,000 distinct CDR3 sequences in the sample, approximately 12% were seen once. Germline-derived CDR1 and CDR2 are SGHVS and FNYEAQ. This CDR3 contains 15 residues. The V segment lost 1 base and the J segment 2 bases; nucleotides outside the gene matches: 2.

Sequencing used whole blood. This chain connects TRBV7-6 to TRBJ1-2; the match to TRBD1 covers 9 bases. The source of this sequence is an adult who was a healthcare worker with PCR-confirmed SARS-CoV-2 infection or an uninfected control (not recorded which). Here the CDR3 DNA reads TGTGCCAGCAGCTTAGGGGGGACAGGGAACTATGGCTACACCTTC. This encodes CASSLGGTGNYGYTF.